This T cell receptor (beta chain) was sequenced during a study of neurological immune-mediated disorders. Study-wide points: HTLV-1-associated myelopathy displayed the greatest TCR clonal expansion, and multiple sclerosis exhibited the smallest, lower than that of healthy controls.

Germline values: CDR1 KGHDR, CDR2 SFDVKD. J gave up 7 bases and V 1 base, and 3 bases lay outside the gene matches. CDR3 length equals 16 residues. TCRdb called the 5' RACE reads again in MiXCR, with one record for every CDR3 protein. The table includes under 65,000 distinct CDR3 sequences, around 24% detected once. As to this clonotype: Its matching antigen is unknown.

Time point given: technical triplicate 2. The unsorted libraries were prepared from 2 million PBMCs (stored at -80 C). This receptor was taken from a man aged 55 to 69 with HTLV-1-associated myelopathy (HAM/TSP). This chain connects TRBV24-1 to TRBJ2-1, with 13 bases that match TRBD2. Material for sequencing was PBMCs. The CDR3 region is CATSDLTSGRANEQFF. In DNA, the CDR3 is TGTGCCACCAGTGATTTAACTAGCGGGAGGGCTAATGAGCAGTTCTTC.